Detailed here is one TCR beta chain. This sample is part of a study of shared clonotypes between healthy human individuals. Assay execution proceeded at the deep level. Repertoires were generated with immunoSEQ multiplex PCR, while TCRdb's copy carries only in-frame clones and drops some. Here the sample spans over a million clones, 96% being singletons. V was shortened by 4 bases and J by 2 bases, with 12 bases between the two germline ends. This CDR3 region has 15 residues. The germline V gene encodes CDR1 SNHLY and CDR2 FYNNEI. The sample was naive CD4+ T cells sorted from blood. The subset denotes: CD45RA+ positively selected. The origin of this receptor is a man aged 30 to 45 in good health. This rearrangement joins TRBV2 to TRBJ1-3; D unresolved. The CDR3 spells CASSVVAPPGNTIYF. The DNA of the CDR3 is TGTGCCAGCAGTGTTGTTGCGCCGCCTGGAAACACCATATATTTT. Drawing the rest from reference TRBV2 and TRBJ1-3, the complete variable domain is EPEVTQTPSHQVTQMGQEVILRCVPISNHLYFYWYRQILGQKVEFLVSFYNNEISEKSEIFDDQFSVERPDGSNFTLKIRSTKLEDSAMYFCASSVVAPPGNTIYFGEGSWLTVV.